In its sample, the clone carrying this T cell receptor (beta chain) was seen a few times. RNA transcripts provided the template for amplifying TCR beta CDR3 regions. Scientists carried out first-round RT-PCR using HTBI primers and then a second-round multiplex PCR. From the multiplex PCR reads, TCRdb called clonotypes with MiXCR, one entry per CDR3 protein. The sample includes almost 750,000 distinct CDR3 sequences, about 44% seen only once; the top ten take roughly 45%. This sample was taken from a study of Graves' ophthalmopathy and Graves' hyperthyroidism. Trimming pared 3 bases from V and 4 bases from J, leaving 9 bases between. Germline V CDR1 and CDR2: DFQATT, SNEGSKA (reference sequence). The CDR3 extends over 13 amino acids.

The receptor comes from an adult man with Graves' ophthalmopathy. What was sequenced was peripheral blood. The chain couples TRBV20-1 to TRBJ1-4, with no clear D. CDR3 in amino acids: CSARSQLNEKLFF. The CDR3 DNA follows: TGCAGTGCTAGGTCTCAGCTTAATGAAAAACTGTTTTTT.